The T cell receptor (beta chain) under discussion was sequenced for a study of CD8 T cells in ankylosing spondylitis. Study-level points and caveats: A subset of motif variants has previously been described in the synovial fluid and blood of reactive arthritis. The clones that were linked to disease were reported to be significantly enriched in matched synovial fluid samples from ankylosing spondylitis patients. Blood of patients with ankylosing spondylitis appeared to be characterized by a TCR beta motif of several highly homologous variants.

With molecular barcodes, quantitative 5'-RACE was used to make the TCR beta libraries. One entry per CDR3 protein results from TCRdb running MiXCR on the 5' RACE reads. Among fewer than 400,000 distinct CDR3 sequences listed, approximately 8.2% were seen once. The CDR3 runs 13 residues. V gave up 4 bases and J gave up 4 bases, with 10 bases separating them. Germline V gives CDR1 SQVTM, CDR2 ANQGSEA. There are many counts of this clonotype. Antigen: not known. The specimen sequenced was blood, either unsorted or a sorted T cell fraction (not recorded which). The source of this sequence is a male donor with ankylosing spondylitis. The chain has TRBV29-1 and TRBJ2-2; D gene unclear. The CDR3 spells CSVGPRGTGELFF. The CDR3 coding sequence is TGCAGCGTTGGACCCCGTGGCACCGGGGAGCTGTTTTTT.